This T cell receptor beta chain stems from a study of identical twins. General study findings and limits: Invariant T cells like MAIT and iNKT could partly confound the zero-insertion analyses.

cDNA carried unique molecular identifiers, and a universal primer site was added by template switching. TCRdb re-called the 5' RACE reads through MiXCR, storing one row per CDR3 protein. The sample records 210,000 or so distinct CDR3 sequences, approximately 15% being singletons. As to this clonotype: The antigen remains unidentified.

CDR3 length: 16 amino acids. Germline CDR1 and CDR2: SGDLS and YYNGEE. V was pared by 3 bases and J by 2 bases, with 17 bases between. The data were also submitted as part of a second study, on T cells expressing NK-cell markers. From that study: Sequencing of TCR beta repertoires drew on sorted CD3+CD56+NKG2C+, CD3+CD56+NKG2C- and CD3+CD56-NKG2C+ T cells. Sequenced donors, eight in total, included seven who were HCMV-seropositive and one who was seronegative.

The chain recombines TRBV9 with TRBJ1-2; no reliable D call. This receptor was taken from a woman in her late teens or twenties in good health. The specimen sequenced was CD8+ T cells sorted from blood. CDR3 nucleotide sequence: TGTGCCAGCAGCGCTACCTCCAGGACGGCAAACTATGGCTACACCTTC. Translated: CASSATSRTANYGYTF.